Presented here are 11 T cell receptor beta chains from one specimen sequenced in a study of T cell changes during pregnancy in multiple sclerosis. TCRdb's table, derived via immunoSEQ multiplex PCR, lists solely in-frame clones and lacks some. Among around 77,000 clones, 90% to 95% were seen once, and the ten largest hold about 1%. Sequences were derived from peripheral blood, sampled in the third trimester of pregnancy. The receptors come from a female donor with multiple sclerosis, enrolled in a pregnancy study.

V gene TRBV19 combines with J gene TRBJ2-1; 9 bases are a match to TRBD2. J lost 6 bases, V lost 6 bases, and 6 bases had no gene match. Germline CDR1 reads LNHDA; CDR2 reads SQIVND (reference sequence). CDR3 length: 14 amino acids. Written as DNA, the CDR3 is TGTGCCAGTAGAGTTAGCGGGAGTATCAATGAGCAGTTCTTC. Its translation: CASRVSGSINEQFF.

The chain links TRBV7-9 to TRBJ1-1; possibly TRBD1 for D (6 bases). Germline assignment: CDR1 SEHNR and CDR2 FQNEAQ (reference sequence). V lost 8 bases and J 2 bases, leaving 15 bases between the germline ends. This CDR3 is built from 14 residues. The CDR3 DNA reads as TGTGCCAGCTTTGGGGGGGGCGGAAACACTGAAGCTTTCTTT. This sequence encodes CASFGGGGNTEAFF.

The rearrangement links TRBV9 to TRBJ1-6, with D possibly TRBD1 on 6 matching bases. The CDR3 consists of 14 residues. Trimming took off 0 bases at V and 7 bases at J, with 8 bases between the two ends. Germline CDR1 and CDR2: SGDLS and YYNGEE. CDR3 loop: CASSVAGVNSPLHF. The CDR3 DNA reads TGTGCCAGCAGCGTAGCAGGGGTCAATTCACCCCTCCACTTT.

The rearrangement links TRBV5-6 to TRBJ1-2, with 9 nucleotides matching TRBD1. The length of the CDR3 is 14 residues. The J segment lost 4 bases and the V segment lost 6 bases, leaving 7 bases of the junction unmatched. Per germline, CDR1 SGHDT and CDR2 YYEEEE. This CDR3 reads CASISGQGLYGYTF. CDR3 bases: TGTGCCAGCATCTCGGGACAGGGACTCTATGGCTACACCTTC.

This clone was observed a single time. The genes are TRBV7-9 and TRBJ1-4; 10 bases line up with TRBD1. The germline CDR1 and CDR2 sequences are SEHNR and FQNEAQ (reference sequence). The CDR3 covers 17 residues. V gave up 1 base and J gave up 8 bases; unmatched junction bases: 10. The CDR3 nucleotides read TGTGCCAGCAGCTTAGGAGCCGGGGACAGGGGCGGGGAAAAACTGTTTTTT. Protein: CASSLGAGDRGGEKLFF.

V gene TRBV28 combines with J gene TRBJ2-7, with 8 nucleotides matching TRBD1. Trimming cost V 2 bases and J 9 bases; bases outside gene matches: 6. This CDR3 comprises 13 residues. CDR1 and CDR2 (germline): MDHEN, SYDVKM. CDR3 DNA: TGTGCCAGCAGTTTACAGGGGGCGCAGGGGCAGTACTTC. Amino acids: CASSLQGAQGQYF.

This clone came up once. The genes are TRBV2 and TRBJ2-5, with 8 bases that match TRBD1. The germline V gene encodes CDR1 SNHLY and CDR2 FYNNEI. The junction had 5 bases not matched to a gene; V was cut back by 6 bases and J by 2 bases. This CDR3 region has 14 residues. CDR3 coding DNA: TGTGCCAGCAGCCGGGACAGGCTACAAGAGACCCAGTACTTC. It translates to CASSRDRLQETQYF.

This clone came up once. The CDR3 spells CASSLTGAWMGEQFF. The CDR3 DNA follows: TGTGCCAGCAGCTTGACAGGGGCCTGGATGGGTGAGCAGTTCTTC. This rearrangement joins TRBV7-9 to TRBJ2-1; 8 nucleotides match TRBD1. With 3 bases clipped from V and 9 bases from J, the junction kept 10 bases outside the gene matches. The length of the CDR3 is 15 residues. Germline lookup yields CDR1 SEHNR and CDR2 FQNEAQ (reference sequence).

V usage is TRBV6-5 and J usage is TRBJ2-1, with a tentative D call TRBD1 (6 bases). Germline CDR1 MNHEY, CDR2 SVGAGI. The CDR3 has 13 amino acids. The germline V and J ends were trimmed by 4 bases and 8 bases, with 12 bases remaining between them. The DNA for the CDR3 is TGTGCCAGCAGTTCCGGACAGAACTATGAGCAGTTCTTC. Amino acids: CASSSGQNYEQFF.

The chain is built from TRBV19 and TRBJ2-3; tentatively, D is TRBD2 (5 bases). V shed 3 bases and J shed 7 bases, with 8 bases lying between them. The germline V gene encodes CDR1 LNHDA and CDR2 SQIVND (reference sequence). CDR3 length: 12 residues. The CDR3 DNA reads as TGTGCCAGTAGTATCGGACTGTATACGCAGTATTTT. Its translation is CASSIGLYTQYF.

This clone was detected a few times. The chain uses TRBV6-1 and TRBJ2-1, with 7 bases fitting TRBD1. The CDR3 sequence is 12 residues long. V was clipped by 4 bases and J by 9 bases; unmatched bases: 3. CDR1 and CDR2 from the germline V gene are MNHNS and SASEGT. The CDR3 spells CASSATGIEQFF. CDR3 DNA sequence: TGTGCCAGCAGTGCGACAGGGATTGAGCAGTTCTTC.